A selection of T cell receptor beta chains follows, all from one sample in a study of CD8 T cells in Susac syndrome. TCRdb called the immunoSEQ multiplex PCR reads again in MiXCR, with one record for every CDR3 protein. The table lists 150,000 to 180,000 distinct CDR3 sequences, about 94% of them singletons, with over 0.2% in the top ten. The sample consisted of CD8+ T cells from PBMCs. The receptors come from a human donor with multiple sclerosis. The CDR3 runs from the conserved cysteine through the conserved F or W. D genes are given only for firm matches.

length,V,D,CDR3
13,TRBV28,-,CASSRSWGWGYTF
16,TRBV14,TRBD2,CASSRPTSGGTDTQYF
12,TRBV6-2/TRBV6-3,-,CASSSPGLEAFF
15,TRBV7-7,TRBD1,CASSLGQVSYNEQFF
14,TRBV15,TRBD2,CATSPRGGKNIQYF
17,TRBV28,-,CASSLSPRVSDQETQYF
13,TRBV27,-,CASSLSRGGGYTF
14,TRBV13,TRBD1,CASSRTGENTEAFF
12,TRBV5-6,-,CASSPGPRKQYF
16,TRBV29-1,-,CSAELPGLGNTGELFF
17,TRBV12-3/TRBV12-4,TRBD2,CASSFPSGRNPTDTQYF
16,TRBV3-1,TRBD1,CASSAHGQGMNTEAFF
14,TRBV7-3,-,CASSSYPGAVKQFF
11,TRBV7-9,-,CASSLSTEAFF
15,TRBV4-3,TRBD1,CASSPGTAINSPLHF
13,TRBV7-9,-,CASSSPGSAEAFF
15,TRBV9,TRBD2,CASSPSGREGYEQYF
11,TRBV29-1,-,CSVEGRAEAFF
15,TRBV24-1,-,CATSGRPGPSYEQYF
14,TRBV12-3/TRBV12-4,-,CASTTGTEDTEAFF
12,TRBV2,-,CASSGYRSEQYF
14,TRBV15,-,CATSRDRAEETQYF
12,TRBV29-1,-,CSVGQKQETQYF
17,TRBV3-1,TRBD2,CASSQDRRRGLGETQYF
12,TRBV14,-,CASSQSVGGYTF
17,TRBV14,TRBD2,CASSQEASGLPGDEQFF
13,TRBV2,-,CASRDDRNTEAFF
17,TRBV4-3,-,CASSQELVSISYNEQFF
14,TRBV5-1,-,CASSFMDRNTEAFF
13,TRBV29-1,-,CSVDTATSYEQYF
13,TRBV27,-,CASSSSVYYEQYF
15,TRBV20-1,-,CSASRGRGMNTEAFF
14,TRBV12-3/TRBV12-4,-,CASSLWQGSYEQYF
18,TRBV9,TRBD2,CASSPMRLAGSRGNIQYF
12,TRBV9,-,CASSHGQETQYF
11,TRBV27,-,CASFHNYGYTF
15,TRBV12-3/TRBV12-4,-,CASSLGSGPYYGYTF